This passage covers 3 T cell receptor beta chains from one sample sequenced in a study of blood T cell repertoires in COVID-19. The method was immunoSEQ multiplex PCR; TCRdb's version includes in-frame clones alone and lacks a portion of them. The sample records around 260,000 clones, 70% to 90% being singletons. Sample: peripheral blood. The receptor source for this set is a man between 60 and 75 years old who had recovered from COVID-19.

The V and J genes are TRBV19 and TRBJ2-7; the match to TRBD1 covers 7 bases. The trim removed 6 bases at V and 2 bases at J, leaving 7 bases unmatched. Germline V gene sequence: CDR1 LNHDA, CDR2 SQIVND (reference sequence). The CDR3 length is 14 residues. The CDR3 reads CASRETGSAYEQYF. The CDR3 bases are TGTGCCAGTAGGGAGACAGGGTCCGCCTACGAGCAGTACTTC.

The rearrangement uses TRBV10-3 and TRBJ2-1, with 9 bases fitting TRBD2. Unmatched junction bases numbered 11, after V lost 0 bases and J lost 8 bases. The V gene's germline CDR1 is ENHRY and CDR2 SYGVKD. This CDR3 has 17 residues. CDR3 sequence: CAISESLNSGSKDEQFF. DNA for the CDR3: TGTGCCATCAGTGAGTCTCTTAATAGCGGGAGTAAGGATGAGCAGTTCTTC.

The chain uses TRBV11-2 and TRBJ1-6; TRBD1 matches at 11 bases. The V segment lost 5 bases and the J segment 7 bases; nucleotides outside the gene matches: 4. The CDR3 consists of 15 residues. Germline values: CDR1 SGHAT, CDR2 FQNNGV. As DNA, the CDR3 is TGTGCCAGCAGCAACGGACAGGGGGCGAATTCACCCCTCCACTTT. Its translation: CASSNGQGANSPLHF.